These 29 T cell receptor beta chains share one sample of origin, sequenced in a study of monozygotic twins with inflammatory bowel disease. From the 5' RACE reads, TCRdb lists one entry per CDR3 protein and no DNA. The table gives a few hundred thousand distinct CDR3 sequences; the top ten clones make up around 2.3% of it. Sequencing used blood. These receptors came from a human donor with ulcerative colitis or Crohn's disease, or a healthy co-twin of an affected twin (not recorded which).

The CDR3: CASSFRTSGSNEQFF. The chain links TRBV7-9 to TRBJ2-1; checking the TCRdb D call of TRBD2 is not possible without DNA. The CDR3 has 15 residues. From germline, CDR1 is SEHNR and CDR2 FQNEAQ (reference sequence).

This CDR3 is CASSFLQGGNEQFF. V and J are TRBV12-3 or TRBV12-4 and TRBJ2-1; absent DNA, TCRdb's TRBD1 call cannot be checked. There are 14 residues in the CDR3.

The CDR3 spells CASSLEGGSTDTQYF. V usage is TRBV7-9 and J usage is TRBJ2-3; there is no DNA to check the TCRdb D call of TRBD2. The CDR3 contains 15 residues. Germline V lookup: CDR1 SEHNR, CDR2 FQNEAQ (reference sequence).

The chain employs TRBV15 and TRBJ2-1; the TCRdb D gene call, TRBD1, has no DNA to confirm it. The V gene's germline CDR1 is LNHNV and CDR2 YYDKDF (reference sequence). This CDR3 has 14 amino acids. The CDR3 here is CATARGGSYNEQFF.

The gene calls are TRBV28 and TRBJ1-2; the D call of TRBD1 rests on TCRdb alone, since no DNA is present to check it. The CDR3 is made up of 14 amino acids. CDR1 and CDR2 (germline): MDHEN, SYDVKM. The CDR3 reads CASSFGTGLSGYTF.

CDR3 amino acids: CASSKAGRARQETQYF. The chain recombines TRBV21-1 with TRBJ2-5; absent DNA, TCRdb's TRBD2 call cannot be checked. TRBV21-1 is given as a pseudogene. The length of the CDR3 is 16 residues.

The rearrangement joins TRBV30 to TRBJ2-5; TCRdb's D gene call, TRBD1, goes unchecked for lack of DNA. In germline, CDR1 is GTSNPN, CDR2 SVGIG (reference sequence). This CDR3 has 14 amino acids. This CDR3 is CAWSLGAGQETQYF.

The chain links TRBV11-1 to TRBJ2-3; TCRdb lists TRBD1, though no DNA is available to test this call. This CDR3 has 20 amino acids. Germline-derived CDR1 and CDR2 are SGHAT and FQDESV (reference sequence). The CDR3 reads CASSLALNRVRQEDTDTQYF.

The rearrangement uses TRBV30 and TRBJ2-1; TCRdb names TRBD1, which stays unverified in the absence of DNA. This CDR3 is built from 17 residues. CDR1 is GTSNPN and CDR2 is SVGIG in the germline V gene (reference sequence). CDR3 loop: CAWSPFGGRSSYNEQFF.

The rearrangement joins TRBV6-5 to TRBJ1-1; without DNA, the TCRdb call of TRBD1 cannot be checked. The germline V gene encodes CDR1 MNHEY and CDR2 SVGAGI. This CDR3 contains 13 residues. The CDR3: CASSRQAGTEAFF.

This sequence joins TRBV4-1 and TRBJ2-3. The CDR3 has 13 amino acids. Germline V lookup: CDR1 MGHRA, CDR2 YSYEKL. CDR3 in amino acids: CASSQDLGDTQYF.

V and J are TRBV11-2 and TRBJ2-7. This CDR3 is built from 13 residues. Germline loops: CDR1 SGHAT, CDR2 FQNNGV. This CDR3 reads CASSLDLGGEQYF. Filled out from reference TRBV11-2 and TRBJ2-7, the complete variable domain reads EAGVAQSPRYKIIEKRQSVAFWCNPISGHATLYWYQQILGQGPKLLIQFQNNGVVDDSQLPKDRFSAERLKGVDSTLKIQPAKLEDSAVYLCASSLDLGGEQYFGPGTRLTVT.

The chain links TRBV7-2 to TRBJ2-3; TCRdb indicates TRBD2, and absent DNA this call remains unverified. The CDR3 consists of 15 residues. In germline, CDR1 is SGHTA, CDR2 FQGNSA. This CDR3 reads CASRSTSLGTDTQYF.

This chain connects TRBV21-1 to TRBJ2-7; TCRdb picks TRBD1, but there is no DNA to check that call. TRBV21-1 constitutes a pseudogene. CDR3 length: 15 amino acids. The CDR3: CASSKDEKGLSEQYF.

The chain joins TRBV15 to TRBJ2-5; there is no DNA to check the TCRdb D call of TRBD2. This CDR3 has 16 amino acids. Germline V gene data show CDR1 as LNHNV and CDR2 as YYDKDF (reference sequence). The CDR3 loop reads CATSREAGGVGETQYF.

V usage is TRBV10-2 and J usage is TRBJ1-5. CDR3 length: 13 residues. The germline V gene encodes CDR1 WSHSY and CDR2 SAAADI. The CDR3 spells CASSDRGNQPQHF.

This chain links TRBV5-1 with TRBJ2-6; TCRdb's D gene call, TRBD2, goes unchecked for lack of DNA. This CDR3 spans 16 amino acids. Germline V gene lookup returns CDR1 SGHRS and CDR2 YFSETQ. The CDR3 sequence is CASSVTLQSGANVLTF. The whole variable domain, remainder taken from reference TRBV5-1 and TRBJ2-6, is KAGVTQTPRYLIKTRGQQVTLSCSPISGHRSVSWYQQTPGQGLQFLFEYFSETQRNKGNFPGRFSGRQFSNSRSEMNVSTLELGDSALYLCASSVTLQSGANVLTFGAGSRLTVL.

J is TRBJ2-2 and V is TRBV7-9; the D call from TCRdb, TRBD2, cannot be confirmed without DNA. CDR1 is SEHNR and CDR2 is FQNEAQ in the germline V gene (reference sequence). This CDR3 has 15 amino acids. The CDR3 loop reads CASSSGEFVTGELFF.

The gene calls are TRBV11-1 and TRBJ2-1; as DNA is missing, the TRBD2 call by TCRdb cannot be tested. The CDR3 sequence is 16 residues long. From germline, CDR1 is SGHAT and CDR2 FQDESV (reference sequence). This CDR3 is CASTTSGTSSYNEQFF.

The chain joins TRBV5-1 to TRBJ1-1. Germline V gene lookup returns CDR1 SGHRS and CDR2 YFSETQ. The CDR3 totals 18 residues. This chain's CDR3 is CASSLRIGPSRMNTEAFF.

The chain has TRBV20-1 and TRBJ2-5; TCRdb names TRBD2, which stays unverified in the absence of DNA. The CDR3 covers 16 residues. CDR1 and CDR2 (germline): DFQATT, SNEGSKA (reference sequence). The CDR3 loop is CSASILAGGTAGTQYF.

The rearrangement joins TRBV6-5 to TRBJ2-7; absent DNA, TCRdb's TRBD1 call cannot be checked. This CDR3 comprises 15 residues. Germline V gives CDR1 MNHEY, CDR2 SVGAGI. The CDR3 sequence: CASSFYDRQDYEQYF.

CDR3 protein: CAWRTANTEAFF. The chain combines TRBV30 with TRBJ1-1; the TCRdb D gene call, TRBD1, has no DNA to confirm it. This CDR3 spans 12 amino acids. Per the germline V gene, CDR1 is GTSNPN and CDR2 is SVGIG (reference sequence).

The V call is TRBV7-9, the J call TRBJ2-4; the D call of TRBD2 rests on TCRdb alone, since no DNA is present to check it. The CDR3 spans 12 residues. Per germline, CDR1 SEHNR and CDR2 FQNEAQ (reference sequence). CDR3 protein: CASSSGPTPEYF.

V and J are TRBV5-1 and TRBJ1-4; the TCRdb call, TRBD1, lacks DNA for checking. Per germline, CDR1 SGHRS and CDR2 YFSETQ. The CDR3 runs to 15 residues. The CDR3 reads CASSLVGESHEKLFF.

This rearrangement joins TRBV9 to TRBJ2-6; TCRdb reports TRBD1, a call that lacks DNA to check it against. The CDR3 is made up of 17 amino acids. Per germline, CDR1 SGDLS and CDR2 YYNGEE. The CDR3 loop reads CASSAKDRGSGANVLTF.

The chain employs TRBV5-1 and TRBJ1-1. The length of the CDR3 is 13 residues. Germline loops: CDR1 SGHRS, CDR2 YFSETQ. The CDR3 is CASSLIVDTEAFF. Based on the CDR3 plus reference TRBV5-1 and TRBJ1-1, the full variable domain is KAGVTQTPRYLIKTRGQQVTLSCSPISGHRSVSWYQQTPGQGLQFLFEYFSETQRNKGNFPGRFSGRQFSNSRSEMNVSTLELGDSALYLCASSLIVDTEAFFGQGTRLTVV.

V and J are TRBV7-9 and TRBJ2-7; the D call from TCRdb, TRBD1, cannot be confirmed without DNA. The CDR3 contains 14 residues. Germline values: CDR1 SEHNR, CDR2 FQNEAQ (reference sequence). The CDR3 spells CASSFGQGLNEQYF.

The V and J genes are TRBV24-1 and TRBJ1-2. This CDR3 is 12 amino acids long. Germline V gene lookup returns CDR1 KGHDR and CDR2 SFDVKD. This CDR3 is CATSDSLYGYTF.